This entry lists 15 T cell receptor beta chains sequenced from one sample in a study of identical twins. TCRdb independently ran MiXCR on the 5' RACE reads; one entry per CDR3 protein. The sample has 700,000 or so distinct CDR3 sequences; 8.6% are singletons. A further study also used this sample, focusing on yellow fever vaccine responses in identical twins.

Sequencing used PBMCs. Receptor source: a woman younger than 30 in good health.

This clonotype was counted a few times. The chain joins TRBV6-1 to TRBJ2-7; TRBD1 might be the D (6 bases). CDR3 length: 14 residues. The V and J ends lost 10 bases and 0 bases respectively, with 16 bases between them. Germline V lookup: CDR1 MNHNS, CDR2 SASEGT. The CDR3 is CATQDSSSSYEQYF. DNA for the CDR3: TGTGCCACCCAGGACAGTTCTAGCTCCTACGAGCAGTACTTC.

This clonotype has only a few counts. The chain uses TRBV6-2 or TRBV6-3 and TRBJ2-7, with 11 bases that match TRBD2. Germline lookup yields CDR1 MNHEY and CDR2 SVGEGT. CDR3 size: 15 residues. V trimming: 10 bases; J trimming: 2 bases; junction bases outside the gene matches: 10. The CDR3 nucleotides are TGTGCCACCCAGACTAGCGGGGATTTCACCTACGAGCAGTACTTC. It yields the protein CATQTSGDFTYEQYF.

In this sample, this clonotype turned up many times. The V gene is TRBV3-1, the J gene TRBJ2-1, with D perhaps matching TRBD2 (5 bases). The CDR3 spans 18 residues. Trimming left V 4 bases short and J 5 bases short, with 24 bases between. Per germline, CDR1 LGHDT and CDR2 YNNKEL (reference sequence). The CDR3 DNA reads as TGTGCCAGCAGCCCCGTAAATACTGTGAGGACTGCAAACAATGAGCAGTTCTTC. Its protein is CASSPVNTVRTANNEQFF.

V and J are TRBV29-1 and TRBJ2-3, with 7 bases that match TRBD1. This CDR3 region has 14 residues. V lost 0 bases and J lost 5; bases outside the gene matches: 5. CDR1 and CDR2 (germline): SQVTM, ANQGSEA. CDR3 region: CSVEDLGTEDTQYF. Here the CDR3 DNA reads TGCAGCGTTGAAGACCTAGGGACAGAAGATACGCAGTATTTT.

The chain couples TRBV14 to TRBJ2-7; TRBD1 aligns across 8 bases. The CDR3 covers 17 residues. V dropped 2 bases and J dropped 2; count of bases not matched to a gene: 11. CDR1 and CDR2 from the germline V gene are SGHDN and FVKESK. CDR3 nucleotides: TGTGCCAGCAGCCAAACTGGGACAGGACCCCTAACCTACGAGCAGTACTTC. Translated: CASSQTGTGPLTYEQYF. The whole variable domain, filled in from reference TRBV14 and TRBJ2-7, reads EAGVTQFPSHSVIEKGQTVTLRCDPISGHDNLYWYRRVMGKEIKFLLHFVKESKQDESGMPNNRFLAERTGGTYSTLKVQPAELEDSGVYFCASSQTGTGPLTYEQYFGPGTRLTVT.

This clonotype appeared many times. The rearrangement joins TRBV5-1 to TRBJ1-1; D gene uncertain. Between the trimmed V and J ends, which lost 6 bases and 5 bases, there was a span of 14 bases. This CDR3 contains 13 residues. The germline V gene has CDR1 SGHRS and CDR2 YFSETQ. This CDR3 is CASTPEKGTEAFF. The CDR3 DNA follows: TGCGCCAGCACCCCGGAAAAGGGAACTGAAGCTTTCTTT. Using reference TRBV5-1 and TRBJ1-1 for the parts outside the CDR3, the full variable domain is KAGVTQTPRYLIKTRGQQVTLSCSPISGHRSVSWYQQTPGQGLQFLFEYFSETQRNKGNFPGRFSGRQFSNSRSEMNVSTLELGDSALYLCASTPEKGTEAFFGQGTRLTVV.

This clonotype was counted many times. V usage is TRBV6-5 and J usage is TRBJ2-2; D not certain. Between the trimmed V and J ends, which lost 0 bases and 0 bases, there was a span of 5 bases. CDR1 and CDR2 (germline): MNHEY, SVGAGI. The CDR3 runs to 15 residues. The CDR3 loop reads CASSYSGSNTGELFF. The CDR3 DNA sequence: TGTGCCAGCAGTTACTCGGGCTCGAACACCGGGGAGCTGTTTTTT.

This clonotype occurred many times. The CDR3, as DNA: TGTGCCAGCAGCCAAGTATGGGGACTAGCGTCCGGGGAGCTGTTTTTT. It translates to CASSQVWGLASGELFF. The chain employs TRBV14 and TRBJ2-2, with TRBD2 matching over 10 bases. V was clipped by 1 base and J by 6 bases; unmatched bases: 5. Germline lookup yields CDR1 SGHDN and CDR2 FVKESK. The length of the CDR3 is 16 residues.

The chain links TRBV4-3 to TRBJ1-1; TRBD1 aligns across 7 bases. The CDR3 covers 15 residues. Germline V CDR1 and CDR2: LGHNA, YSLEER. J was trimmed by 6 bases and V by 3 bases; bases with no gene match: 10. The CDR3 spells CASSQYRGGRPEAFF. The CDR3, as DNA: TGCGCCAGCAGCCAGTACAGGGGAGGACGGCCTGAAGCTTTCTTT.

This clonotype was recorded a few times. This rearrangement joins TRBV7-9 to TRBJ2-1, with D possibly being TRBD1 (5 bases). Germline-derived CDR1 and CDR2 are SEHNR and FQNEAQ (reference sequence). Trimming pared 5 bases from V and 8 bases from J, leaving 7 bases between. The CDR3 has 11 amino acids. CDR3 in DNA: TGTGCCAGCAGCATAGGGGATGAGCAGTTCTTC. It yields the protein CASSIGDEQFF.

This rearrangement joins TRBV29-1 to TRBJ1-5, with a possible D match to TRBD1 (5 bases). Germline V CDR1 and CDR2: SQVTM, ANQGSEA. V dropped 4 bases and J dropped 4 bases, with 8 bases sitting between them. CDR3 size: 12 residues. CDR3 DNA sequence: TGCAGCGTTGGGGACTTGAATCAGCCCCAGCATTTT. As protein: CSVGDLNQPQHF.

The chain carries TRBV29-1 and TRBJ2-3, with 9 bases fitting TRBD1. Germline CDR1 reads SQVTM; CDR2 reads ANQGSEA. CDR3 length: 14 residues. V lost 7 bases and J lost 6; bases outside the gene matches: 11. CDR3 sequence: CSATGGVRFDTQYF. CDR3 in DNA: TGCAGCGCCACAGGGGGCGTTCGTTTTGATACGCAGTATTTT.

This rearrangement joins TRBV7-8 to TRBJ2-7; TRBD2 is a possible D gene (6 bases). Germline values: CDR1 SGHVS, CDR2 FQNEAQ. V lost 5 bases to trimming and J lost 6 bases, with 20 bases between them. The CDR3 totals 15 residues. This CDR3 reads CASSPHQGLQSEQYF. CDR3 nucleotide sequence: TGTGCCAGCAGCCCACATCAGGGACTTCAGTCCGAGCAGTACTTC.

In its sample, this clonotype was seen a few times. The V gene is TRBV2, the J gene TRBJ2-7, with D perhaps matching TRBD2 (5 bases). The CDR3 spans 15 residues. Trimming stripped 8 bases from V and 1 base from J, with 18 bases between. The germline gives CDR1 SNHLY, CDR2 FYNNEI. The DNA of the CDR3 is TGTGCCAGCCACATCTCGGGGTCCCCGTCCTACGAGCAGTACTTC. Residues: CASHISGSPSYEQYF.

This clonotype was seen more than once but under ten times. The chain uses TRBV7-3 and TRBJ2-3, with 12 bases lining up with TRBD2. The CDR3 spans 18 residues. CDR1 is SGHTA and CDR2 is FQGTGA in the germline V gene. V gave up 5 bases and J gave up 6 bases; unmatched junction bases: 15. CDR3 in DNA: TGTGCCAGCAGCCATCAACCACTAGCGGGGGGCCTCCCCGATACGCAGTATTTT. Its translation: CASSHQPLAGGLPDTQYF.